This T cell receptor beta chain came from a study of shared clonotypes between healthy human individuals. Study results and caveats: The sampled material consisted only of blood, and tissue repertoires are likely to differ.

In regard to this clone: What it binds is not known.

The CDR3 is made up of 16 amino acids. Libraries were prepared by immunoSEQ multiplex PCR; TCRdb keeps only in-frame clonotypes and omits some of them. The sample carries 2,100,000 or so clones, 95% recorded once. Sample: naive CD4+ T cells sorted from blood. As to subset: CD45RA+ positively selected. This receptor was obtained from a man aged 18 to 30 in good health. This chain joins TRBV21-1 and TRBJ2-7; the table's D call of TRBD1 was not tested on the DNA. TRBV21-1 is designated a pseudogene. The CDR3 region is CASSKARGQGNCEQYF. DNA for the CDR3: TGTGCCAGCAGCAAAGCTCGTGGACAGGGAAATTGCGAGCAGTACTTC.